The 6 T cell receptor beta chains presented below share a single source sample, sequenced in a study of post-analysis software for immune sequencing data. Notes on the study in general: The five TRBV segments detected at higher frequency in patients than in controls included TRBV5-6, TRBV5-1 and TRBV20-1.

The antigens these receptors bind are not known. The TCR beta cDNA libraries carried unique molecular identifiers. TCRdb called the PCR reads again in MiXCR, with one record for every CDR3 protein. The data show approximately 770,000 distinct CDR3 sequences, around 42% seen once. The sequenced material came from blood. The origin of the receptors is a girl aged 10 to 17 with multiple sclerosis.

This clonotype was detected a few times. The V and J genes are TRBV29-1 and TRBJ1-2; D unclear. Germline V gives CDR1 SQVTM, CDR2 ANQGSEA. Deletions cut 1 base from V and 8 bases from J, with 2 bases between. This CDR3 region has 9 residues. CDR3 coding DNA: TGCAGCGTTGAAGCGGGCTACACCTTC. It encodes CSVEAGYTF.

The chain recombines TRBV27 with TRBJ2-4; no definite D call. Judging by the DNA end, TRBJ2-7 fits better; the J call may be wrong. The CDR3 extends over 16 amino acids. The germline CDR1 and CDR2 sequences are MNHEY and SMNVEV (reference sequence). CDR3 DNA sequence: TGTGCCAGCAGTTTATATCCCGGCAAGAGCTCCTACGAGCAGTACTTC. Amino acid sequence: CASSLYPGKSSYEQYF.

V is TRBV5-1 and J is TRBJ2-2, with 10 bases fitting TRBD2. J gave up 3 bases and V 3 bases, and 2 bases lay outside the gene matches. Germline assignment: CDR1 SGHRS and CDR2 YFSETQ. CDR3 length: 15 residues. The CDR3 protein is CASSSTSGYTGELFF. Written as DNA, the CDR3 is TGCGCCAGCAGCTCGACTAGCGGGTACACCGGGGAGCTGTTTTTT.

Concerning this clonotype itself: The junction shows a germline mismatch at one end, possibly a read error. V and J are TRBV10-1 and TRBJ2-3; the D call may be TRBD1 or TRBD2 (5 bases each). Looked up from germline, CDR1 is WNHNN and CDR2 is SYGVQD (reference sequence). The length of the CDR3 is 16 residues. The CDR3 DNA follows: TGCGCCAGCAGTGAGTCAATGGGGACCTACACAGATGCGCAGTATTTT. It codes for CASSESMGTYTDAQYF.

V usage is TRBV7-9 and J usage is TRBJ2-1; 8 bases line up with TRBD2. The V segment lost 4 bases and the J segment 7 bases; nucleotides outside the gene matches: 9. CDR1 is SEHNR, CDR2 FQNEAQ, per germline (reference sequence). The CDR3 is 15 residues long. The CDR3 reads CASSSTAGAGNEQFF. CDR3 bases: TGTGCCAGCAGCTCCACAGCGGGAGCGGGTAATGAGCAGTTCTTC.

The rearrangement uses TRBV20-1 and TRBJ1-2; no reliable D call. Trimming stripped 0 bases from V and 0 bases from J, with 8 bases between. The germline gives CDR1 DFQATT, CDR2 SNEGSKA (reference sequence). The CDR3 is 14 amino acids. The CDR3, as DNA: TGCAGTGCTAGAGAAAGGGCACCTAACTATGGCTACACCTTC. It is translated as CSARERAPNYGYTF.